This T cell receptor beta chain was obtained from a study of blood T cells in healthy people across ages. Each sample provided at least 5.5 micrograms of extracted total RNA. The authors ran a second PCR of roughly 6 to 12 cycles using a sample-barcoded 5' primer and a J-beta primer mix. One entry per CDR3 protein, called by TCRdb with MiXCR from the 5' RACE reads. The data hold more than 1,400,000 distinct CDR3 sequences, with roughly 40% observed a single time. Broader study findings: Those diversity estimates obtained from one million T cells were thought to be underestimates.

Comments on this clonotype: Its antigen is undetermined.

Input material: blood. This clonotype originated in a woman younger than 35 in good health.

The CDR3 DNA reads as TGCGCCAGCAGATCCGGGACTAGCGGCCACAATGAGCAGTTCTTC. This gives the protein CASRSGTSGHNEQFF. The chain recombines TRBV5-1 with TRBJ2-1; 11 bases agree with TRBD2. This CDR3 contains 15 residues. The V gene's germline CDR1 is SGHRS and CDR2 YFSETQ. With 5 bases clipped from V and 5 bases from J, the junction kept 6 bases outside the gene matches.